Presented here are 29 T cell receptor beta chains from one specimen sequenced in a study of technical replicates of blood from several donors. Method: immunoSEQ multiplex PCR; TCRdb's copy keeps in-frame clones and lacks some. This table holds approximately 79,000 clones, around 92% found once. Sequencing was done on a sample of T cells isolated from PBMCs. These receptors were taken from a human donor in good health.

The chain links TRBV6-5 to TRBJ2-3; TRBD2 agrees at 9 bases. Trimming removed 6 bases from V and 3 bases from J; junction bases left unmatched: 7. The CDR3 totals 15 residues. Germline loops: CDR1 MNHEY, CDR2 SVGAGI. CDR3 nucleotides: TGTGCCAGCAGGGATAGCGGGAGTGAAACAGATACGCAGTATTTT. Its translation: CASRDSGSETDTQYF.

The chain joins TRBV5-1 to TRBJ2-7, with 8 bases lining up with TRBD2. The germline gives CDR1 SGHRS, CDR2 YFSETQ. The CDR3 sequence is 15 residues long. The V gene end was trimmed by 1 base and the J gene end by 2 bases; junction bases not matched to a gene: 5. CDR3 residues: CASSLSLAGAYEQYF. CDR3 DNA sequence: TGCGCCAGCAGCTTGAGCCTAGCGGGTGCCTACGAGCAGTACTTC.

The chain uses TRBV7-2 and TRBJ2-5; no reliable D call. CDR1 and CDR2 from the germline V gene are SGHTA and FQGNSA. Trimming shortened V by 5 bases and J by 7 bases, and 14 bases separated the two germline ends. This CDR3 is built from 13 residues. The CDR3 loop reads CASSPPALGTQYF. Here the CDR3 DNA reads TGTGCCAGCAGCCCGCCAGCGCTAGGGACCCAGTACTTC.

V usage is TRBV5-1 and J usage is TRBJ2-7, with 11 bases matching TRBD1. Germline-derived CDR1 and CDR2 are SGHRS and YFSETQ. V was clipped by 3 bases and J by 6 bases; unmatched bases: 2. This CDR3 spans 13 amino acids. This CDR3 reads CASSWDRGAEQYF. Here the CDR3 DNA reads TGCGCCAGCAGCTGGGACAGGGGGGCCGAGCAGTACTTC.

This chain uses TRBV6-6 with TRBJ1-5; 7 bases are shared with TRBD1. V shed 2 bases and J 0 bases; nucleotides not matched to a gene: 4. This CDR3 spans 16 amino acids. The V gene's germline CDR1 is MNHNY and CDR2 SVGAGI (reference sequence). CDR3 bases: TGTGCCAGCAGTTACGGGACAGCGAATAGCAATCAGCCCCAGCATTTT. Its translation: CASSYGTANSNQPQHF.

The chain employs TRBV27 and TRBJ1-2, with TRBD1 identical over 11 bases. The CDR3 loop spans 15 amino acids. The V and J ends lost 6 bases and 8 bases, in that order; junction bases with no gene match: 11. Germline CDR1 MNHEY, CDR2 SMNVEV (reference sequence). The CDR3 region has the DNA TGTGCCAGCAGGCTAGGAGGACAGGGGGCGGGGGGCTACACCTTC. Translating it yields CASRLGGQGAGGYTF.

This rearrangement joins TRBV25-1 to TRBJ1-3, with a tentative D call TRBD1 (5 bases). Germline loops: CDR1 MGHDK, CDR2 SYGVNS. This CDR3 spans 15 amino acids. V was cut by 2 bases and J by 1 base, with 9 bases left in between. CDR3 bases: TGTGCCAGCAGTGAACCCGCAGGGTCTGGAAACACCATATATTTT. Translation: CASSEPAGSGNTIYF.

The genes are TRBV6-5 and TRBJ2-1; D is unclear. Between the trimmed V and J ends, which lost 5 bases and 7 bases, there was a span of 15 bases. The germline V gene encodes CDR1 MNHEY and CDR2 SVGAGI. The CDR3 spans 14 residues. CDR3 in DNA: TGTGCCAGCAGTCAGGAAATAGGTAGGAATGAGCAGTTCTTC. Translating gives CASSQEIGRNEQFF.

V gene TRBV19 combines with J gene TRBJ2-5, with D unclear. V gave up 7 bases and J gave up 7 bases, with 10 bases separating them. CDR1 is LNHDA, CDR2 SQIVND, per germline (reference sequence). The length of the CDR3 is 11 residues. CDR3 sequence reads: CASIGGTTQYF. In nucleotides, the CDR3 is TGTGCCAGTATTGGCGGTACGACCCAGTACTTC.

J is TRBJ2-7 and V is TRBV13, with D unclear. CDR3 length: 13 amino acids. Germline V gives CDR1 PRHDT, CDR2 FYEKMQ (reference sequence). V dropped 5 bases and J dropped 4 bases, with 12 bases sitting between them. CDR3 DNA sequence: TGTGCCAGCAGCCGACTCCCGCAATACGAGCAGTACTTC. Residues: CASSRLPQYEQYF.

J is TRBJ2-5 and V is TRBV30; D not certain. Germline CDR1 and CDR2: GTSNPN and SVGIG (reference sequence). There are 16 residues in the CDR3. V lost 0 bases and J lost 3, with 17 bases in between. DNA for the CDR3: TGTGCCTGGAGTGTAGGTCGGGTTAGCCTTAAAGAGACCCAGTACTTC. Translation gives CAWSVGRVSLKETQYF.

The chain has TRBV5-5 and TRBJ2-2; TRBD1 matches at 7 bases. V was clipped by 3 bases and J by 1 base; unmatched bases: 3. This CDR3 contains 15 residues. Germline CDR1 and CDR2: SGHKS and YYEKEE (reference sequence). In nucleotides, the CDR3 is TGTGCCAGCAGCTGGGGACAGATGAACACCGGGGAGCTGTTTTTT. Its translation is CASSWGQMNTGELFF.

The chain combines TRBV19 with TRBJ2-6; D ambiguous. Germline-derived CDR1 and CDR2 are LNHDA and SQIVND (reference sequence). Trimming cost V 2 bases and J 2 bases, with 4 bases left between them. This CDR3 has 14 residues. CDR3 sequence: CASSIITGANVLTF. CDR3 bases: TGTGCCAGTAGTATAATAACTGGGGCCAACGTCCTGACTTTC.

The chain employs TRBV10-3 and TRBJ2-7; 8 nucleotides line up with TRBD2. This CDR3 is 16 amino acids long. Germline V CDR1 and CDR2: ENHRY, SYGVKD. Losses at the gene ends were 4 bases for V and 0 bases for J; bases not matched to a gene: 8. CDR3 in amino acids: CAISVSGKESSYEQYF. In DNA form, the CDR3 reads TGTGCCATCAGTGTTAGCGGGAAGGAGAGCTCCTACGAGCAGTACTTC.

J is TRBJ2-1 and V is TRBV21-1; the tabulated D call, TRBD1, remains unverified against the DNA. TRBV21-1 counts as a pseudogene. The CDR3 spans 16 residues. CDR3 in DNA: TGTGCCAGCAGCAGGGGGTGGCGACAGGGACAGGATGAGCAGTTCTTC. It translates to CASSRGWRQGQDEQFF.

The J gene is TRBJ2-6, the V gene TRBV2; the match to TRBD1 covers 7 bases. The germline CDR1 and CDR2 sequences are SNHLY and FYNNEI. The CDR3 is made up of 16 amino acids. Unmatched junction bases numbered 8, after V lost 7 bases and J lost 2 bases. The CDR3 region is CASKGAGRPGANVLTF. Here the CDR3 DNA reads TGTGCCAGCAAGGGGGCAGGGAGACCTGGGGCCAACGTCCTGACTTTC. Filled out from reference TRBV2 and TRBJ2-6, the complete variable domain reads EPEVTQTPSHQVTQMGQEVILRCVPISNHLYFYWYRQILGQKVEFLVSFYNNEISEKSEIFDDQFSVERPDGSNFTLKIRSTKLEDSAMYFCASKGAGRPGANVLTFGAGSRLTVL.

V is TRBV5-1 and J is TRBJ1-4, with a weak D call TRBD1 (5 bases). V lost 2 bases and J lost 7, with 12 bases in between. CDR3 length: 14 residues. The germline V gene has CDR1 SGHRS and CDR2 YFSETQ. CDR3 DNA sequence: TGCGCCAGCAGCTTTGAGGGGAGGGGTGAAAAACTGTTTTTT. It translates to CASSFEGRGEKLFF.

The rearrangement links TRBV4-3 to TRBJ2-2; tentative D call: TRBD1 (5 bases). Trimming took off 1 base at V and 4 bases at J, with 16 bases between the two ends. Per the germline V gene, CDR1 is LGHNA and CDR2 is YSLEER. CDR3 size: 17 residues. For the CDR3, the DNA is TGCGCCAGCAGCCAAGTCACGAGGACAACAGCCACCGGGGAGCTGTTTTTT. The encoded protein is CASSQVTRTTATGELFF.

This clone was seen once. This chain links TRBV6-5 with TRBJ2-1; TRBD2 agrees at 8 bases. The CDR3 consists of 15 residues. With 8 bases clipped from V and 8 bases from J, the junction kept 14 bases outside the gene matches. CDR1 and CDR2 from the germline V gene are MNHEY and SVGAGI. Here the CDR3 reads CASRGSGSSLYEQFF. In DNA form, the CDR3 reads TGTGCCAGCCGGGGCAGCGGGAGTTCTCTGTATGAGCAGTTCTTC.

V usage is TRBV7-9 and J usage is TRBJ1-5; 10 positions agree with TRBD1. Trimming cost V 3 bases and J 7 bases; bases outside gene matches: 6. This CDR3 contains 15 residues. The germline CDR1 and CDR2 sequences are SEHNR and FQNEAQ (reference sequence). The CDR3 is CASSLTGGNGQPQHF. The DNA of the CDR3 is TGTGCCAGCAGCTTGACAGGGGGCAACGGGCAGCCCCAGCATTTT.

The chain combines TRBV10-1 with TRBJ2-7; the match to TRBD2 covers 7 bases. The CDR3 runs 13 residues. Germline V CDR1 and CDR2: WNHNN, SYGVQD (reference sequence). The junction had 2 bases not matched to a gene; V was cut back by 3 bases and J by 3 bases. The CDR3 nucleotides are TGCGCCAGCAGTGACGGGGAGGGCTACGAGCAGTACTTC. Translated: CASSDGEGYEQYF.

This rearrangement joins TRBV6-5 to TRBJ1-3; D gene unclear. Trimming took 8 bases from V and 0 from J, leaving 14 bases between them. This CDR3 has 15 amino acids. Germline V gene lookup returns CDR1 MNHEY and CDR2 SVGAGI. This CDR3 is CASRVEGVSGNTIYF. CDR3 DNA sequence: TGTGCCAGCCGGGTCGAGGGTGTCTCTGGAAACACCATATATTTT.

The chain carries TRBV28 and TRBJ2-5, with 9 nucleotides matching TRBD1. This CDR3 has 14 amino acids. CDR1 and CDR2 (germline): MDHEN, SYDVKM. The ends lost 10 bases at V and 5 bases at J; junction bases unmatched: 11. The DNA for the CDR3 is TGTGCCACCTCCCTACAGGGGGCTGGGGAGACCCAGTACTTC. Its protein product is CATSLQGAGETQYF.

V usage is TRBV10-1 and J usage is TRBJ1-2; D call uncertain. V was clipped by 2 bases and J by 6 bases, with 10 bases between them. Germline CDR1 WNHNN, CDR2 SYGVQD (reference sequence). The CDR3 is 13 residues long. For the CDR3, the DNA is TGCGCCAGCAGTGAGAGCCCGGCGGATGGCTACACCTTC. Its translation: CASSESPADGYTF.

This clone was detected only once. The chain links TRBV13 to TRBJ2-7, with unresolved D. V was cut by 4 bases and J by 5 bases, with 15 bases left in between. The CDR3 totals 14 residues. Germline CDR1 is PRHDT and CDR2 is FYEKMQ (reference sequence). CDR3 amino acids: CASSSSRFINEQYF. The DNA for the CDR3 is TGTGCCAGCAGCTCGTCGAGGTTTATCAACGAGCAGTACTTC.

This clone was counted between two and nine times. The rearrangement links TRBV7-9 to TRBJ1-1; D ambiguous. The V gene's germline CDR1 is SEHNR and CDR2 FQNEAQ (reference sequence). V lost 4 bases to trimming and J lost 4 bases, with 10 bases between them. The CDR3 has 13 amino acids. CDR3: CASSYDTITEAFF. As DNA, the CDR3 is TGTGCCAGCAGCTATGACACGATCACTGAAGCTTTCTTT.

This CDR3 reads CATLMNTEAFF. The CDR3 region has the DNA TGTGCCACCCTTATGAACACTGAAGCTTTCTTT. This sequence joins TRBV6-1 and TRBJ1-1; unclear D gene. The CDR3 runs 11 residues. Trimming took off 10 bases at V and 0 bases at J, with 6 bases between the two ends. Per germline, CDR1 MNHNS and CDR2 SASEGT.

The chain recombines TRBV4-1 with TRBJ2-2, with TRBD1 identical over 9 bases. The V gene's germline CDR1 is MGHRA and CDR2 YSYEKL. The ends lost 4 bases at V and 0 bases at J; junction bases unmatched: 3. The length of the CDR3 is 16 residues. The CDR3 nucleotides read TGCGCCAGCAGCCCGCGACAGGGGGCGAACACCGGGGAGCTGTTTTTT. Translation gives CASSPRQGANTGELFF.

The rearrangement links TRBV18 to TRBJ2-7; 9 nucleotides agree with TRBD2. Germline assignment: CDR1 KGHSH and CDR2 LQKENI. This CDR3 has 15 amino acids. Losses at the gene ends were 6 bases for V and 5 bases for J; bases not matched to a gene: 11. The CDR3 DNA follows: TGTGCCAGCTCTCCGGGGGGCCTAGCGGGAAACGAGCAGTACTTC. Its protein product is CASSPGGLAGNEQYF.